One sample yielded the 24 T cell receptor beta chains listed below, sequenced in a study of STAT5B mutations in CD4+ large granular lymphocyte leukemia. Clones were sequenced by immunoSEQ multiplex PCR, and TCRdb holds only the in-frame ones, with some missing. The sample holds about 32,000 clones, roughly 77% seen once. Sample: CD4+ T cells from blood buffy coats. These receptors originate from a human donor in good health.

The chain combines TRBV7-8 with TRBJ1-2; no firm D call. Trimming removed 1 base at V and 5 bases at J, with 8 bases between. Germline-derived CDR1 and CDR2 are SGHVS and FQNEAQ. This CDR3 spans 13 amino acids. CDR3 nucleotide sequence: TGTGCCAGCAGCTTAGAGACGGATTATGGCTACACCTTC. Translation gives CASSLETDYGYTF.

J is TRBJ1-4 and V is TRBV19; TRBD1 matches 11 bases. Unmatched junction bases numbered 8, after V lost 4 bases and J lost 7 bases. This CDR3 is built from 16 residues. From germline, CDR1 is LNHDA and CDR2 SQIVND (reference sequence). The CDR3 region has the DNA TGTGCCAGTAGTACCGGGACAGGGGGTCCTACTGAAAAACTGTTTTTT. Translation: CASSTGTGGPTEKLFF.

CDR3 coding DNA: TGTGCCAGCAGTTACTCTTTGCAGGGCGCCTACGAGCAGTACTTC. It encodes CASSYSLQGAYEQYF. V usage is TRBV6-5 and J usage is TRBJ2-7, with D maybe TRBD1 (5 bases). Per germline, CDR1 MNHEY and CDR2 SVGAGI. The CDR3 is 15 amino acids. Between the trimmed V and J ends, which lost 0 bases and 2 bases, there was a span of 11 bases.

CDR3 DNA: TGCGCCAGCAGCTTGCGGGGGGCAATCGGGGAGCTGTTTTTT. The encoded protein is CASSLRGAIGELFF. This chain links TRBV5-1 with TRBJ2-2, with a weak D call TRBD2 (7 bases). Deletions cut 1 base from V and 7 bases from J, with 11 bases between. The CDR3 length is 14 residues. CDR1 is SGHRS, CDR2 YFSETQ, per germline.

J is TRBJ1-5 and V is TRBV28; possibly TRBD1 for D (6 bases). V was trimmed by 5 bases and J by 0 bases, leaving 8 bases between them. The germline CDR1 and CDR2 sequences are MDHEN and SYDVKM. The CDR3 length is 14 residues. CDR3: CASSRQVSNQPQHF. CDR3 coding DNA: TGTGCCAGCAGTCGACAGGTTAGCAATCAGCCCCAGCATTTT.

The gene calls are TRBV19 and TRBJ1-1; D is ambiguous. The CDR3 totals 14 residues. V lost 9 bases and J 2 bases, leaving 16 bases between the germline ends. Germline values: CDR1 LNHDA, CDR2 SQIVND (reference sequence). CDR3 in DNA: TGTGCCAGCACCCGCGTACTGATTAACACTGAAGCTTTCTTT. Protein sequence: CASTRVLINTEAFF.

The chain has TRBV6-6 and TRBJ1-2, with TRBD1 identical over 8 bases. The CDR3 spans 14 residues. V dropped 5 bases and J dropped 5; count of bases not matched to a gene: 7. Germline V gene lookup returns CDR1 MNHNY and CDR2 SVGAGI (reference sequence). The CDR3 loop reads CASSTGTGDYGYTF. CDR3 bases: TGTGCCAGCAGTACCGGGACAGGAGATTATGGCTACACCTTC.

V usage is TRBV16 and J usage is TRBJ2-2; D is ambiguous. In germline, CDR1 is KGHSY, CDR2 FQNENV. Trimming left V 4 bases short and J 6 bases short, with 15 bases between. The CDR3 is made up of 15 amino acids. This CDR3 is CASSPPSIFPGELFF. CDR3 nucleotide sequence: TGTGCCAGCAGCCCTCCCTCTATCTTTCCCGGGGAGCTGTTTTTT.

This sequence joins TRBV19 and TRBJ2-3; D is perhaps TRBD1 (5 bases). The germline V gene encodes CDR1 LNHDA and CDR2 SQIVND (reference sequence). The CDR3 contains 16 residues. The germline V and J ends were trimmed by 2 bases and 1 base, with 13 bases remaining between them. The CDR3 DNA reads as TGTGCCAGTAGTATATCGCCTAGGGGTGGCACAGATACGCAGTATTTT. Translating gives CASSISPRGGTDTQYF.

This chain connects TRBV6-5 to TRBJ1-5; no definite D call. Germline V lookup: CDR1 MNHEY, CDR2 SVGAGI. The V gene lost 0 bases and the J gene lost 3 bases, with 12 bases spanning the gap. The CDR3 extends over 16 amino acids. The CDR3 spells CASSYSSGPLNQPQHF. As DNA, the CDR3 is TGTGCCAGCAGTTACTCTTCCGGGCCCCTCAATCAGCCCCAGCATTTT.

V usage is TRBV5-5 and J usage is TRBJ1-5; D call uncertain. Germline values: CDR1 SGHKS, CDR2 YYEKEE (reference sequence). The CDR3 has 16 residues. The V end was cut by 0 bases, the J end by 0 bases, with 10 bases between. CDR3 loop: CASSLALTVSNQPQHF. The DNA for the CDR3 is TGTGCCAGCAGCTTGGCACTAACGGTTAGCAATCAGCCCCAGCATTTT. The variable domain in full, completed from reference TRBV5-5 and TRBJ1-5, reads DAGVTQSPTHLIKTRGQQVTLRCSPISGHKSVSWYQQVLGQGPQFIFQYYEKEERGRGNFPDRFSARQFPNYSSELNVNALLLGDSALYLCASSLALTVSNQPQHFGDGTRLSIL.

V and J are TRBV11-2 and TRBJ2-3; D perhaps matches TRBD2 (6 bases). The germline V gene has CDR1 SGHAT and CDR2 FQNNGV. The CDR3 has 13 residues. With 6 bases removed from V and 1 base from J, the gap between germline ends came to 8 bases. The CDR3 DNA follows: TGTGCCAGCAGAATAGCGGGCACAGATACGCAGTATTTT. Amino acid sequence: CASRIAGTDTQYF.

A note on this clone: Germline and junction disagree at one end, which may indicate a read error. The chain joins TRBV7-7 to TRBJ2-6; a possible D gene is TRBD2 (6 bases). Germline values: CDR1 SSHAT, CDR2 FNYEAQ (reference sequence). The CDR3 totals 17 residues. CDR3 region: CASSLGFGGSGANVLTF. The CDR3 bases are TGTGCTAGCAGCTTGGGCTTCGGGGGCTCTGGGGCCAACGTCCTGACTTTC. Combining the CDR3 with reference TRBV7-7 and TRBJ2-6 gives the whole variable domain GAGVSQSPRYKVTKRGQDVTLRCDPISSHATLYWYQQALGQGPEFLTYFNYEAQPDKSGLPSDRFSAERPEGSISTLTIQRTEQRDSAMYRCASSLGFGGSGANVLTFGAGSRLTVL.

This clone was seen only once. The CDR3 protein is CASSVGDSLATDTQYF. In DNA, the CDR3 is TGTGCCAGCAGCGTAGGAGATAGCCTAGCTACAGATACGCAGTATTTT. V is TRBV9 and J is TRBJ2-3; D may be TRBD2 (5 bases). CDR1 is SGDLS, CDR2 YYNGEE, per germline. Trimming removed 0 bases at V and 3 bases at J, with 14 bases between. This CDR3 has 16 residues.

V and J are TRBV7-2 and TRBJ1-1; 7 bases line up with TRBD1. Germline values: CDR1 SGHTA, CDR2 FQGNSA. V trimming: 5 bases; J trimming: 5 bases; junction bases outside the gene matches: 11. This CDR3 has 15 amino acids. The CDR3 sequence: CASSRETGWGTEAFF. The CDR3 DNA sequence: TGTGCCAGCAGCCGAGAGACAGGGTGGGGGACTGAAGCTTTCTTT.

The rearrangement uses TRBV7-9 and TRBJ1-2; D remains unclear. The CDR3 is 13 amino acids. Trimming left V 0 bases short and J 0 bases short, with 2 bases between. Looked up from germline, CDR1 is SEHNR and CDR2 is FQNEAQ (reference sequence). The CDR3 loop reads CASSLAANYGYTF. CDR3 bases: TGTGCCAGCAGCTTAGCGGCTAACTATGGCTACACCTTC.

The chain combines TRBV2 with TRBJ1-5; D might be TRBD1 (5 bases). The CDR3 has 14 residues. Deletions cut 8 bases from V and 0 bases from J, with 11 bases between. Germline lookup yields CDR1 SNHLY and CDR2 FYNNEI. In DNA, the CDR3 is TGTGCCAGCGGGGCGCAGTATAGCAATCAGCCCCAGCATTTT. This codes for CASGAQYSNQPQHF.

Here the CDR3 reads CASSHRILAGAYEQYF. The CDR3 region has the DNA TGTGCCAGCAGCCACCGCATCCTGGCGGGAGCCTACGAGCAGTACTTC. This chain connects TRBV14 to TRBJ2-7; 7 bases agree with TRBD2. The CDR3 totals 16 residues. V was pared by 3 bases and J by 2 bases, with 10 bases of the junction left unmatched. Germline V gene lookup returns CDR1 SGHDN and CDR2 FVKESK.

Remarks on this clone: An end of the junction does not agree with germline; a read error may underlie this. CDR3 bases: TGTGCTAGCAGCGTGACCGAAAGGCCCTACAATGAGCAGTTCTTC. This sequence encodes CASSVTERPYNEQFF. The V gene is TRBV7-7, the J gene TRBJ2-1; D gene ambiguous. The CDR3 spans 15 residues. CDR1 is SSHAT and CDR2 is FNYEAQ in the germline V gene (reference sequence).

This chain connects TRBV6-1 to TRBJ1-1; D is undetermined. The CDR3 extends over 11 amino acids. The germline gives CDR1 MNHNS, CDR2 SASEGT. Trimming pared 11 bases from V and 5 bases from J, leaving 12 bases between. CDR3 protein: CAVKAGTEAFF. The CDR3 bases are TGTGCCGTAAAAGCGGGGACTGAAGCTTTCTTT.

This chain connects TRBV7-2 to TRBJ2-3; 15 nucleotides match TRBD2. The germline gives CDR1 SGHTA, CDR2 FQGNSA. The CDR3 loop spans 17 amino acids. The trim removed 5 bases at V and 3 bases at J, leaving 6 bases unmatched. The CDR3 DNA reads TGTGCCAGCAGCCTGGGACTAGCGGGGGGCGGGACAGATACGCAGTATTTT. Translated, it gives CASSLGLAGGGTDTQYF.

The rearrangement joins TRBV5-1 to TRBJ2-5, with TRBD2 identical over 16 bases. Unmatched junction bases numbered 6, after V lost 4 bases and J lost 3 bases. Germline loops: CDR1 SGHRS, CDR2 YFSETQ. This CDR3 contains 17 residues. CDR3 in DNA: TGCGCCAGCAGCCAGGGACTAGCGGGGGGGCAAAAAGAGACCCAGTACTTC. It encodes CASSQGLAGGQKETQYF.

A single count supports this clone. This chain joins TRBV10-2 and TRBJ1-2; D possibly corresponds to TRBD1 (6 bases). Germline CDR1 is WSHSY and CDR2 is SAAADI. This CDR3 spans 13 amino acids. V shed 7 bases and J shed 2 bases, with 11 bases lying between them. In nucleotides, the CDR3 is TGCGCCAGCACCCCGACAGGCAACTATGGCTACACCTTC. Amino acids: CASTPTGNYGYTF.

The chain carries TRBV11-2 and TRBJ1-2, with 9 bases aligning to TRBD1. The V and J ends lost 5 bases and 5 bases, in that order; junction bases with no gene match: 3. Germline V lookup: CDR1 SGHAT, CDR2 FQNNGV. The CDR3 has 13 amino acids. CDR3 protein: CASSLGQGYGYTF. In nucleotides, the CDR3 is TGTGCCAGCAGCCTCGGACAGGGGTATGGCTACACCTTC.